Below are 10 T cell receptor beta chains sequenced from a single sample in a study of cytomegalovirus exposure and HLA in healthy donors (dated by TCRdb to about 2017). The method behind the library was the immunoSEQ multiplex PCR assay. For the multiplex PCR, a mixture combining 60 forward primers for TCR Vbeta segments and 13 reverse primers for TCR Jbeta segments was used. The immuneACCESS repertoire file appears here via TCRdb, limited to in-frame rearrangements. These files lack a portion of the clones; in checked studies, under half of the deficit traces to unresolved V genes, and the cause of the others is not known. This sample's records show about 43,000 clones. The ten most abundant clones make up under 2% of the sample. Specimen: PBMCs. The receptors were gathered from a woman aged 25 to 39 in good health and CMV-seronegative.

The chain combines TRBV5-5 with TRBJ2-7, with D possibly TRBD1 on 5 matching bases. Trimming removed 5 bases from V and 2 bases from J, with 14 bases in between. Germline assignment: CDR1 SGHKS and CDR2 YYEKEE (reference sequence). The CDR3 spans 14 residues. The CDR3 loop is CASSPLGLTYEQYF. The CDR3 region has the DNA TGTGCCAGCAGTCCCTTGGGGCTGACCTACGAGCAGTACTTC.

The V call is TRBV4-2, the J call TRBJ2-1, with 9 bases fitting TRBD2. The CDR3 consists of 16 residues. Trimming took 0 bases from V and 5 from J; bases not matched to a gene: 5. Germline V gives CDR1 LGHNA, CDR2 YNFKEQ. In DNA form, the CDR3 reads TGTGCCAGCAGCCAAGATGGATTAGCGGGAGACAATGAGCAGTTCTTC. Translation gives CASSQDGLAGDNEQFF.

The chain uses TRBV30 and TRBJ2-2; 7 nucleotides line up with TRBD2. The CDR3 consists of 14 residues. Trimming at V came to 3 bases and at J to 6 bases, leaving 7 bases not matched to a gene. The germline V gene has CDR1 GTSNPN and CDR2 SVGIG (reference sequence). CDR3 DNA sequence: TGTGCCTGGAGATGGAGAGGGAGGGCCGGGGAGCTGTTTTTT. This translates into CAWRWRGRAGELFF.

The chain employs TRBV5-1 and TRBJ2-5, with D perhaps TRBD2 (5 bases). Germline CDR1 and CDR2: SGHRS and YFSETQ. V was shortened by 5 bases and J by 5 bases, with 10 bases between the two germline ends. The CDR3 sequence is 12 residues long. CDR3 bases: TGCGCCAGCAGTCACCCGGGGGAGACCCAGTACTTC. Its translation is CASSHPGETQYF.

The V and J genes are TRBV5-1 and TRBJ1-2; no reliable D call. The germline V gene has CDR1 SGHRS and CDR2 YFSETQ. The CDR3 length is 13 residues. V lost 5 bases and J lost 4, with 12 bases in between. CDR3 sequence: CASRPGIFYGYTF. The CDR3 nucleotides read TGCGCCAGCAGGCCCGGGATCTTCTATGGCTACACCTTC.

The chain couples TRBV4-1 to TRBJ2-5; tentative D call: TRBD1 (6 bases). The CDR3 consists of 13 residues. Germline values: CDR1 MGHRA, CDR2 YSYEKL. V was pared by 0 bases and J by 5 bases, with 7 bases between. The CDR3 loop reads CASSQDRGETQYF. CDR3 nucleotides: TGCGCCAGCAGCCAAGATAGGGGGGAGACCCAGTACTTC.

The J gene is TRBJ1-4, the V gene TRBV15; D is undetermined. From germline, CDR1 is LNHNV and CDR2 YYDKDF (reference sequence). CDR3 length equals 15 residues. V was shortened by 4 bases and J by 5 bases, with 14 bases between the two germline ends. CDR3 sequence: CATSKITAQNEKLFF. CDR3 DNA sequence: TGTGCCACCAGCAAAATAACAGCCCAGAATGAAAAACTGTTTTTT.

The chain uses TRBV5-1 and TRBJ2-7; TRBD2 matches 7 bases. The J segment lost 4 bases and the V segment lost 1 base, leaving 2 bases of the junction unmatched. Germline-derived CDR1 and CDR2 are SGHRS and YFSETQ. CDR3 size: 13 residues. The CDR3 nucleotides are TGCGCCAGCAGCTTGCCGGGAGGTTACGAGCAGTACTTC. This encodes CASSLPGGYEQYF.

The chain joins TRBV23-1 to TRBJ2-7; TRBD1 might be the D (6 bases). TRBV23-1 is marked as an open reading frame, function uncertain. The V and J ends lost 8 bases and 2 bases respectively, with 22 bases between them. This CDR3 comprises 16 residues. The CDR3 region has the DNA TGCGCCAGCGGTAAACGATCTCTGGGGGCGGCCTACGAGCAGTACTTC. Translation gives CASGKRSLGAAYEQYF.

This chain links TRBV6-6 with TRBJ1-1, with D perhaps TRBD1 (5 bases). This CDR3 contains 16 residues. Germline V lookup: CDR1 MNHNY, CDR2 SVGAGI (reference sequence). V lost 6 bases and J 3 bases, leaving 20 bases between the germline ends. CDR3 DNA: TGTGCCAGCAGGATTCCGACAGTGAACGAGGACACTGAAGCTTTCTTT. It is translated as CASRIPTVNEDTEAFF.